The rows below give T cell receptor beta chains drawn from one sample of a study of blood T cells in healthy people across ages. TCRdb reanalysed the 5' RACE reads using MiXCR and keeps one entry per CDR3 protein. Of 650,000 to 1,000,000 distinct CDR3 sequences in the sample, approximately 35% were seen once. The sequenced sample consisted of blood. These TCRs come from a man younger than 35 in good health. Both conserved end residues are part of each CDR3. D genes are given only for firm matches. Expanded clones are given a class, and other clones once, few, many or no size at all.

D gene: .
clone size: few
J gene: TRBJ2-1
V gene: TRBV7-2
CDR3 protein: CASIPTLSSYNEQFF
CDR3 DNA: TGTGCCAGCATCCCGACTTTGAGCTCCTACAATGAGCAGTTCTTC

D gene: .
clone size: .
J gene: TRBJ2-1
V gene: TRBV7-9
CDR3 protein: CASSLAGEHNEQFF
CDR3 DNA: TGTGCCAGCAGCTTAGCGGGAGAACACAATGAGCAGTTCTTC

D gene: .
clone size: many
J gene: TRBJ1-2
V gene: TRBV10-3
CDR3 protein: CAISRNNKDLNYGYTF
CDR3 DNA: TGTGCCATCAGTCGCAATAATAAGGACCTTAACTATGGCTACACCTTC

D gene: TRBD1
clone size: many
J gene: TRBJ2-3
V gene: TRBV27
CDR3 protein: CASSDRGLPDTQYF
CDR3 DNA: TGTGCCAGCAGCGACAGGGGGCTCCCAGATACGCAGTATTTT

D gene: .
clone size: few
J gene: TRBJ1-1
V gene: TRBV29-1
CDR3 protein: CSVEYRLNTEAFF
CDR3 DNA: TGCAGCGTTGAGTACAGGCTGAACACTGAAGCTTTCTTT

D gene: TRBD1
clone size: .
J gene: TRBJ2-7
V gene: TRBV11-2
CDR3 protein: CASSLDTSRDRKLYEQYF
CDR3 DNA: TGTGCCAGCAGCTTAGATACCTCTAGGGACAGGAAGCTCTACGAGCAGTACTTC

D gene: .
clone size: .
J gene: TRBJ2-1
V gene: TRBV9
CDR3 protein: CASSVAGGRTDYNEQFF
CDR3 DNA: TGTGCCAGCAGCGTAGCGGGTGGGAGGACAGACTACAATGAGCAGTTCTTC

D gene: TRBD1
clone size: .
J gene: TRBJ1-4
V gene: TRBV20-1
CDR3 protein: CSARDRQGGREKLFF
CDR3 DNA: TGCAGTGCTAGAGACCGACAGGGGGGGAGAGAAAAACTGTTTTTT

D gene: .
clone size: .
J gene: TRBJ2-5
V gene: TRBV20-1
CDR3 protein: CSARRTPYIQGYQETQYF
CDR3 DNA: TGTAGTGCTAGGAGGACCCCCTACATACAGGGTTACCAAGAGACCCAGTACTTC

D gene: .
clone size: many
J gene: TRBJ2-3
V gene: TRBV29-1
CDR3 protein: CSVGGPIPNTQYF
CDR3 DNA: TGCAGCGTCGGGGGGCCCATACCGAATACGCAGTATTTT

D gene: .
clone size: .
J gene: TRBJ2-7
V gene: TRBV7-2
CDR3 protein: CASSLDGAGEQYF
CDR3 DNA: TGTGCCAGCAGCCTGGACGGGGCGGGCGAGCAGTACTTC

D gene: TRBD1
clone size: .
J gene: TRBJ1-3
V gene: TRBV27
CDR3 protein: CASRQGSRSGNTIYF
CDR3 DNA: TGTGCCAGCCGACAGGGGTCACGCTCTGGAAACACCATATATTTT

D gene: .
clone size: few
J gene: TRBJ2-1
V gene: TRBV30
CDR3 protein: CAWRGTIYNEQFF
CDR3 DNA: TGTGCCTGGAGGGGGACAATCTACAATGAGCAGTTCTTC

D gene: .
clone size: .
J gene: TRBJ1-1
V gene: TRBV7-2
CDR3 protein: CASSYSGGGSEAFF
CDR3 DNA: TGTGCCAGCAGCTATTCGGGGGGTGGGTCTGAAGCTTTCTTT

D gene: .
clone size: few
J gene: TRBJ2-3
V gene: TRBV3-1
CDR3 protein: CASSHSGQITDTQYF
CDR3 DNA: TGTGCCAGCAGCCACTCCGGACAGATAACAGATACGCAGTATTTT

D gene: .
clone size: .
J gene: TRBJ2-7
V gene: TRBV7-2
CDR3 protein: CASSLLPAYEQYF
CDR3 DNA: TGTGCCAGCAGCTTGCTTCCGGCCTACGAGCAGTACTTC

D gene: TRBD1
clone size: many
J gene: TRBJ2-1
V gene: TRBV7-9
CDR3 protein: CASSPQGSSYNEQFF
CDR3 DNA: TGTGCCAGCAGCCCACAGGGGAGCTCCTACAATGAGCAGTTCTTC

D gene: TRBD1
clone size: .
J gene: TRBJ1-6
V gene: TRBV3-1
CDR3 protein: CASSQGQVYSYNSPLHF
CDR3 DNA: TGTGCCAGCAGCCAGGGACAGGTCTACTCCTATAATTCACCCCTCCACTTT

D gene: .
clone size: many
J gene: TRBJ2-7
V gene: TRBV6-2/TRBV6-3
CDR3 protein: CASTRSWGYEQYF
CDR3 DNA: TGTGCCAGCACTCGGTCCTGGGGGTACGAGCAGTACTTC

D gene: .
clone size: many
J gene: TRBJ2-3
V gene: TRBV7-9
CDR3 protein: CASSRWPDTQYF
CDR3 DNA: TGTGCCAGCAGCCGTTGGCCAGATACGCAGTATTTT

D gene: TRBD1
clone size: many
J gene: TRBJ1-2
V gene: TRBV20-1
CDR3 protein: CSARDSAGGVPNYGYTF
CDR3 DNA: TGCAGTGCTAGAGATTCAGCAGGGGGAGTCCCTAACTATGGCTACACCTTC

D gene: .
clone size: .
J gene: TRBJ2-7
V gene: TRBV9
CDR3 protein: CASSATLLGGHEQYF
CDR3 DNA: TGTGCCAGCAGCGCTACTCTATTGGGCGGCCACGAGCAGTACTTC

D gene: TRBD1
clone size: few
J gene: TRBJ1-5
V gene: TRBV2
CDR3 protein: CASSGGGGKRQPQHF
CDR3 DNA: TGTGCCAGCAGTGGGGGAGGGGGCAAGCGGCAGCCCCAGCATTTT